The 18 T cell receptor beta chains given below trace back to one sample, sequenced in a study of blood T cell repertoires in COVID-19. Method: immunoSEQ multiplex PCR; TCRdb's copy keeps in-frame clones and lacks some. The table records roughly 88,000 clones, under 95% of them present only once. Sample: peripheral blood. All receptors derive from a woman aged 45-65 years in a cohort sampled during active COVID-19.

This rearrangement joins TRBV21-1 to TRBJ1-3; the table assigns TRBD1, which was not confirmed against the DNA. TRBV21-1 is an annotated pseudogene. The CDR3 covers 16 residues. DNA for the CDR3: TGTGCCAGCAGCAAAGGCCAGGGGACAATTGGAAACACCATATATTTT. Amino acids: CASSKGQGTIGNTIYF.

The chain employs TRBV9 and TRBJ1-3, with a possible D match to TRBD1 (5 bases). This CDR3 region has 14 residues. Germline CDR1 SGDLS, CDR2 YYNGEE. Between the trimmed V and J ends, which lost 4 bases and 4 bases, there was a span of 12 bases. The CDR3 DNA follows: TGTGCCAGCAGCCTCCAAGGGGTGGGAAACACCATATATTTT. This translates into CASSLQGVGNTIYF.

The rearrangement uses TRBV5-1 and TRBJ2-2, with 7 positions matching TRBD1. Germline V gene sequence: CDR1 SGHRS, CDR2 YFSETQ. J gave up 0 bases and V 5 bases, and 4 bases lay outside the gene matches. This CDR3 has 15 amino acids. CDR3 in DNA: TGCGCCAGCAGAATGGGACAGACGAACACCGGGGAGCTGTTTTTT. Translating gives CASRMGQTNTGELFF.

This chain uses TRBV3-1 (or the pseudogene TRBV3-2) with TRBJ1-3, with 7 bases identical to TRBD1. CDR1 and CDR2 from the germline V gene are LGHDT and YNNKEL (reference sequence). The junction had 4 bases not matched to a gene; V was cut back by 0 bases and J by 2 bases. CDR3 length: 16 amino acids. CDR3 nucleotides: TGTGCCAGCAGCCAAGATCTGACAGGGACTGGAAACACCATATATTTT. Translated: CASSQDLTGTGNTIYF.

This chain connects TRBV7-8 to TRBJ2-3; no clear D gene. CDR3 size: 16 residues. Trimming took off 7 bases at V and 1 base at J, with 18 bases between the two ends. CDR1 is SGHVS, CDR2 FQNEAQ, per germline. In DNA form, the CDR3 reads TGTGCCAGCATCCCCACCCGCTTTACTCGCACAGATACGCAGTATTTT. Protein: CASIPTRFTRTDTQYF.

This clone was observed a single time. This sequence joins TRBV5-4 and TRBJ2-2, with a weak D call TRBD2 (6 bases). The CDR3 runs to 16 residues. CDR1 and CDR2 from the germline V gene are SGHNT and YYREEE (reference sequence). Trimming stripped 4 bases from V and 5 bases from J, with 18 bases between. CDR3 sequence reads: CASSPGGDGWTGELFF. DNA for the CDR3: TGTGCCAGCAGCCCAGGAGGGGATGGGTGGACCGGGGAGCTGTTTTTT.

The genes are TRBV21-1 and TRBJ1-1. TRBV21-1 is a pseudogene locus. This CDR3 has 14 amino acids. CDR3 bases: TGTGCCAGCATCCCCCCCGGGGAGGACACTGAAGCTTTCTTT. Protein: CASIPPGEDTEAFF.

The rearrangement links TRBV5-1 to TRBJ1-4, with 7 bases matching TRBD1. The trim removed 6 bases at V and 3 bases at J, leaving 11 bases unmatched. Germline CDR1 is SGHRS and CDR2 is YFSETQ. There are 16 residues in the CDR3. The CDR3 loop reads CASNTLPGQSNEKLFF. The DNA for the CDR3 is TGCGCCAGCAACACTCTACCGGGACAGTCTAATGAAAAACTGTTTTTT.

The rearrangement links TRBV3-1 (or the pseudogene TRBV3-2) to TRBJ2-5, with unresolved D. The V gene lost 0 bases and the J gene lost 7 bases, with 6 bases spanning the gap. Germline V CDR1 and CDR2: LGHDT, YNNKEL (reference sequence). This CDR3 is 12 amino acids long. The CDR3 reads CASSQERGTQYF. The CDR3 nucleotides are TGTGCCAGCAGCCAAGAACGCGGGACCCAGTACTTC.

This chain uses TRBV18 with TRBJ2-2; 7 nucleotides agree with TRBD1. Germline V CDR1 and CDR2: KGHSH, LQKENI. There are 15 residues in the CDR3. After removal of 3 bases from V and 5 bases from J, the junction contained 6 bases not matched to a gene. CDR3 sequence (DNA): TGTGCCAGCTCACCGGGACAGAGGTTGACCGGGGAGCTGTTTTTT. Translating gives CASSPGQRLTGELFF.

The V gene is TRBV9, the J gene TRBJ1-2; D remains unclear. Trimming shortened V by 0 bases and J by 8 bases, and 20 bases separated the two germline ends. The length of the CDR3 is 16 residues. CDR1 is SGDLS and CDR2 is YYNGEE in the germline V gene. CDR3 nucleotide sequence: TGTGCCAGCAGCGTAGAGCCAGGCAGGAAGCTCTACGGCTACACCTTC. It specifies CASSVEPGRKLYGYTF. The complete variable domain, with remaining parts taken from reference TRBV9 and TRBJ1-2, reads DSGVTQTPKHLITATGQRVTLRCSPRSGDLSVYWYQQSLDQGLQFLIQYYNGEERAKGNILERFSAQQFPDLHSELNLSSLELGDSALYFCASSVEPGRKLYGYTFGSGTRLTVV.

This rearrangement joins TRBV19 to TRBJ1-2; 11 bases fit TRBD1. The V gene end was trimmed by 4 bases and the J gene end by 5 bases; junction bases not matched to a gene: 9. The CDR3 consists of 16 residues. CDR1 and CDR2 (germline): LNHDA, SQIVND (reference sequence). The CDR3 DNA is TGTGCCAGTAGTACTCCCCCGGGACAGGGGGAGTATGGCTACACCTTC. Translated, it gives CASSTPPGQGEYGYTF.

CDR3 in amino acids: CASSVENRVRSNSPLHF. The CDR3, as DNA: TGTGCCAGCAGCGTAGAGAATCGCGTACGGTCTAATTCACCCCTCCACTTT. The chain couples TRBV9 to TRBJ1-6; the D is unclear. Germline V lookup: CDR1 SGDLS, CDR2 YYNGEE. Trimming cost V 0 bases and J 6 bases, with 16 bases left between them. The CDR3 is 17 amino acids.

In its sample, this clone was seen a few times. The rearrangement uses TRBV5-1 and TRBJ1-3, with 7 bases identical to TRBD1. V lost 4 bases, J lost 4 bases, and 8 bases stayed unmatched. Germline CDR1 reads SGHRS; CDR2 reads YFSETQ. This CDR3 has 15 amino acids. The CDR3 DNA reads as TGCGCCAGCAGCCTACAACAGGGGTTGGGAAACACCATATATTTT. Translation gives CASSLQQGLGNTIYF.

This chain joins TRBV10-3 and TRBJ1-1; 9 bases match TRBD1. Germline V gene sequence: CDR1 ENHRY, CDR2 SYGVKD. The CDR3 totals 13 residues. V lost 8 bases and J lost 5; bases outside the gene matches: 6. The CDR3 nucleotides read TGTGCCATCTCCGGGACAGGGCGGACTGAAGCTTTCTTT. It translates to CAISGTGRTEAFF.

The J gene is TRBJ2-7, the V gene TRBV11-3; 10 nucleotides match TRBD1. V shed 5 bases, J shed 5 bases, and the junction held 12 bases outside the gene matches. The CDR3 is made up of 16 amino acids. CDR1 is SGHNT and CDR2 is YENEEA in the germline V gene. The CDR3 loop is CASSPPRDRGPHEQYF. CDR3 bases: TGTGCCAGCAGCCCCCCCCGGGACAGGGGACCCCACGAGCAGTACTTC.

The rearrangement joins TRBV28 to TRBJ2-2; possibly TRBD2 for D (5 bases). Trimming stripped 6 bases from V and 5 bases from J, with 19 bases between. The CDR3 runs 16 residues. Germline V gene data show CDR1 as MDHEN and CDR2 as SYDVKM. The CDR3 coding sequence is TGTGCCAGCAGCGTGGCGGTTGGGCCGGGAACCGGGGAGCTGTTTTTT. This translates into CASSVAVGPGTGELFF.

The chain combines TRBV6-1 with TRBJ1-3; D might be TRBD1 (5 bases). CDR1 and CDR2 (germline): MNHNS, SASEGT. The CDR3 loop spans 16 amino acids. V shed 0 bases and J shed 0 bases, with 9 bases lying between them. This chain's CDR3 is CASSEAGPGSGNTIYF. The CDR3 nucleotides read TGTGCCAGCAGTGAAGCGGGGCCAGGCTCTGGAAACACCATATATTTT.